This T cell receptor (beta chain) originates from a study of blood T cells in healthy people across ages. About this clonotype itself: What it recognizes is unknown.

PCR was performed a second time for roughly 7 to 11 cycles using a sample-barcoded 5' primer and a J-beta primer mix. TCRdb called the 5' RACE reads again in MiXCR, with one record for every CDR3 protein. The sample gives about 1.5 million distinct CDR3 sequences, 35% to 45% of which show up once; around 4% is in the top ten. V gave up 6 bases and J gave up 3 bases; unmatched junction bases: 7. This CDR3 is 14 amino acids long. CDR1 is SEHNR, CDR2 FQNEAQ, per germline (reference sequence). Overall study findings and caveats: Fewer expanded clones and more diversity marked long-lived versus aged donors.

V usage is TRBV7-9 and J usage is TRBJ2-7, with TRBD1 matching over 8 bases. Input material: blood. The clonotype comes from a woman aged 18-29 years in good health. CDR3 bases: TGTGCCAGCAGAGAACAGGGGGAGAGCTACGAGCAGTACTTC. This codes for CASREQGESYEQYF.